These 5 T cell receptor beta chains were sequenced from one sample in a study of shared clonotypes between healthy human individuals (dated by TCRdb to 2019 to 2021). Library prep was done by the immunoSEQ multiplex PCR assay. The clones in this table, taken by TCRdb from immuneACCESS, are in-frame only. Not every clone is retained; where verified, under half of the shortfall comes from an unresolved V gene, and the cause of the rest is unknown. For this sample there are fewer than 2.5 million clones; 80% to 95% appear just once. More than 0.35% of the sample goes to the ten largest clones. The sequencing input was naive CD4+ T cells from PBMCs. The cell subset or site label, as the study defines it: CD45RA+ positively selected. The receptor source for this set is a man aged 18 to 29 in good health. Some clones in this sample may be carry-over from other donors' samples.

This clone was recorded only once. At one of its ends the junction is not consistent with the germline gene, which may arise from a read error. V is TRBV6-1 and J is TRBJ2-1; TRBD2 is a possible D gene (5 bases). Germline values: CDR1 MNHNS, CDR2 SASEGT. The CDR3 has 15 residues. In DNA form, the CDR3 reads TGTGCCAGCAGCAGCGGAAGATCTCCCTACCATGAGCAGTTCTTC. It is translated as CASSSGRSPYHEQFF.

The V and J genes are TRBV19 and TRBJ2-7, with 7 bases matching TRBD2. CDR3 size: 13 residues. Germline CDR1 LNHDA, CDR2 SQIVND (reference sequence). V was pared by 7 bases and J by 5 bases, with 8 bases of the junction left unmatched. CDR3 in amino acids: CASKGGQGNEQYF. The CDR3 DNA sequence: TGTGCCAGTAAGGGAGGGCAGGGCAACGAGCAGTACTTC.

The genes are TRBV19 and TRBJ2-3; 10 nucleotides agree with TRBD2. Germline trimming cut 6 bases from V and 3 bases from J; bases unmatched to any gene: 6. The CDR3 has 15 residues. Germline CDR1 LNHDA, CDR2 SQIVND (reference sequence). Written as DNA, the CDR3 is TGTGCCAGTAGGCCAAGCGGGAGGGCTACAGATACGCAGTATTTT. Its translation is CASRPSGRATDTQYF.

The chain carries TRBV9 and TRBJ2-7, with 8 bases that match TRBD1. The germline V gene has CDR1 SGDLS and CDR2 YYNGEE. The CDR3 extends over 16 amino acids. V shed 4 bases, J shed 2 bases, and the junction held 11 bases outside the gene matches. The CDR3 nucleotides read TGTGCCAGCAGCTCTCAAGACAGGGGAGTCCCCTACGAGCAGTACTTC. Its protein product is CASSSQDRGVPYEQYF.

The table lists this clone with a count of one. Distinct nucleotide sequences in the sample also encode this CDR3. J is TRBJ2-2 and V is TRBV5-1; 10 bases align to TRBD2. The V segment lost 4 bases and the J segment 2 bases; nucleotides outside the gene matches: 2. Germline CDR1 reads SGHRS; CDR2 reads YFSETQ. CDR3 length: 15 amino acids. The CDR3 DNA is TGCGCCAGCAGCCGGACTAGCGGAAACACCGGGGAGCTGTTTTTT. Encoded protein: CASSRTSGNTGELFF.